This T cell receptor (beta chain) was documented in a study of blood T cell repertoires in COVID-19. On the study more broadly: Some COVID-19 samples were acute and others convalescent; all came from the United States, Italy and Spain. PBMCs, B-cell-depleted T cells, or T cells were the source of the cDNA or gDNA that made up the material.

Per the original methods: Amplified reference gene primers provided the basis for estimating nucleated cell counts. Produced via immunoSEQ multiplex PCR; TCRdb's table is partial and in-frame only. The DNA gave D and trimming, while V, J and clone size come from that table. The data hold some 17,000 clones, with around 80% observed a single time. The CDR3 has 15 amino acids. The germline V gene has CDR1 SGHRS and CDR2 YFSETQ. V lost 2 bases, J lost 4 bases, and 8 bases stayed unmatched. Sequencing used peripheral blood. The chain carries TRBV5-1 and TRBJ1-1; 7 bases line up with TRBD1. The sequence was obtained from a man of 80 years or more with acute or convalescent COVID-19. CDR3 amino acids: CASSLQPTGPTEAFF. CDR3 bases: TGCGCCAGCAGCTTACAACCGACAGGGCCCACTGAAGCTTTCTTT.